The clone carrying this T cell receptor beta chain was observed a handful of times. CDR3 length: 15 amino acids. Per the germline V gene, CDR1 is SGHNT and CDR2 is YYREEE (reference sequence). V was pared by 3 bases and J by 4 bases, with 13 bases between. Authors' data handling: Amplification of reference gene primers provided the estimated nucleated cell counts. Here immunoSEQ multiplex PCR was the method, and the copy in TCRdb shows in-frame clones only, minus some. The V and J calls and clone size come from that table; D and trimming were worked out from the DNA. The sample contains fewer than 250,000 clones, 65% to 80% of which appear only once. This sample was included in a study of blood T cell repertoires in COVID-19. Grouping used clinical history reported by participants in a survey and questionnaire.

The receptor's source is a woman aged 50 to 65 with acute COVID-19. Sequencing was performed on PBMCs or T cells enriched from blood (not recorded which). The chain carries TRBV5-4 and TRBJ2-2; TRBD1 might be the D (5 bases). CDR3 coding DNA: TGTGCCAGCAGCTCCACAGGAGAAACCACCGGGGAGCTGTTTTTT. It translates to CASSSTGETTGELFF. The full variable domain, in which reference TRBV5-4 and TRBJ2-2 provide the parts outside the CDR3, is ETGVTQSPTHLIKTRGQQVTLRCSSQSGHNTVSWYQQALGQGPQFIFQYYREEENGRGNFPPRFSGLQFPNYSSELNVNALELDDSALYLCASSSTGETTGELFFGEGSRLTVL.